The present TCR beta chain was sequenced within a study of Graves' ophthalmopathy and Graves' hyperthyroidism (dated by TCRdb to between 2018 and 2020). Regarding the study in general: Peripheral blood samples were taken at the time of initial diagnosis, before any treatment was given. After sampling, hyperthyroidism patients received methimazole starting at 30 mg daily, and ophthalmopathy patients received high-dose intravenous methylprednisolone. In five or six hyperthyroidism patients, T-cell repertoires of thyroid tissue and blood were compared. In total, around 140 blood samples were TCR-sequenced: roughly 45 ophthalmopathy, under 85 hyperthyroidism and roughly 17 hyperthyroidism-to-ophthalmopathy patients. To explore V-J signatures that distinguish ophthalmopathy from hyperthyroidism, a discovery set of about a hundred patients was enrolled, made up of 40 to 45 with ophthalmopathy and around 60 with stable hyperthyroidism. To tell Graves' ophthalmopathy apart from Graves' hyperthyroidism, and to predict which patients would progress to ophthalmopathy, the study relied on TCR beta repertoire signatures. The independent validation cohort included about 19 hyperthyroidism patients plus 17 patients who later progressed from hyperthyroidism to ophthalmopathy. For training and testing, the roughly 93 patients in the discovery cohort were randomly divided in a 7:3 ratio.

For repertoire sequencing, TCR beta CDR3 regions were amplified from RNA transcripts. HTBI primers and the Qiagen OneStep RT-PCR kit were used in a first-round RT-PCR, which was followed by a second-round multiplex PCR, size selection and purification. The libraries underwent paired-end sequencing with 100 bp reads on an Illumina HiSeq2000. The study's processing was this. Reads were processed with SOAPnuke, discarding reads with adapters, uncalled bases, mean Phred below 15, or no exact constant-primer or identifier match. High-quality paired reads were merged with COPE v1.2.5. Each unique nucleotide sequence was treated as a clonotype, and MiTCR v1.1 was used to align the clonotypes to the IMGT TRB V, D and J references. The analysis was limited to V-J combinations with a frequency above 0.0001, which together covered more than 98% of repertoires. For each V-J combination, a TCR clonal expansion and chaos score was defined as F50 clonal expansion divided by the chaos observed in the TCRdist matrix. Welch's t-statistics and random forest were used to reduce features to about 14 V-J combinations, which were fed into a naive Bayes classifier. The similarity between thyroid and blood repertoires was quantified using the Morisita-Horn index. The raw public data were reprocessed by TCRdb itself: fastp quality trimming at Q25, MiXCR clonotype calling, in-frame beta chains only. Each CDR3 protein gets just one entry, which takes the most common genes and DNA from the rows behind it. The V and J calls reflect TCRdb's pipeline rather than the authors' work. The sample yields about 620,000 distinct CDR3 sequences; roughly 20% were counted once. The ten most abundant clones make up more than 5.5% of the sample.

The study at large found these results: The 13-signature model separated ophthalmopathy from stable hyperthyroidism with over 85% sensitivity and 81% to 82% specificity in cross-validation, and 80%/75% in the test set. Sample size was not statistically predetermined, and group allocation was not concealed from the investigators. Most of the expanded thyroid clonotypes with a frequency above 0.001 were also detected in blood, and it was suggested that the thyroid immune response may be reflected by blood repertoires. In validation, the model predicted ophthalmopathy progression with 70.59% sensitivity and less than 80% specificity; roughly 12 predicted patients were CT-confirmed with GO in a median of approximately six months.

This clonotype has at least ten counts. Which antigen it targets is not known. Base qualities are missing; no much larger clone stands one base away. Via the germline V gene (reference sequence), CDR1 is SEHNR and CDR2 FQNEAQ. The junction carries 12 bases between V and J, which are trimmed by 3 bases and 4 bases respectively. The CDR3 runs 14 amino acids, cysteine and phenylalanine included. Just CDR3 DNA is preserved here, 42 bases in frame from base 1. Hyperthyroidism was considered stable if no progression to ophthalmopathy occurred within 18 months of follow-up. The hyperthyroidism patients were 18 to 65 years old and newly diagnosed, with a disease duration of less than 2 months. Patients with other autoimmune diseases, uncontrolled infections, pregnancy or lactation were excluded from the study. Diagnosis relied on clinical symptoms, serum thyroxine, TRAb, thyroid ultrasound and orbital computed tomography. Ficoll-Paque density gradient centrifugation was used to isolate PBMCs from around 10 ml of fresh peripheral blood. Total RNA was extracted using Trizol reagent, and RNA quality was checked on an Agilent 2100 Bioanalyzer.

This clonotype originated in a woman aged 18 to 35 with stable Graves' hyperthyroidism. Some clones in this sample may be carry-over from other donors' samples. Donor details come from another sample of the same person, matched by shared clones. The sample taken for sequencing was peripheral blood. The chain links TRBV7-9 with TRBJ2-5, with a weak D call of TRBD2 (6 bases match). The nucleotide sequence is TGTGCCAGCAGCTTTCCACTAGCCCCAGAGACCCAGTACTTC. The encoded protein is CASSFPLAPETQYF.